This T cell receptor (beta chain) was recorded in a study of beta chain features in type 1 diabetes. Across the whole study: All samples combined gave over 100 million sorted cells for examination.

Cells sorted by CD45RO/CCR7/CD25/CD127/CD95/CD27 comprised CD4+ naive, central memory, regulatory and stem cell-like memory cells. Points from the study as a whole: In every one of the four CD4+ subsets, TCRB CDR3s were moderately but significantly shorter in Type 1 diabetes patients. High TCR expression in some cells could lead to their over-representation in cDNA sequencing.

About this clone itself: Antigen: not known.

Expressed TCRB transcripts were sequenced because the entire RNA isolate underwent reverse transcription. Naive, central memory and regulatory T cell samples produced a mean of about 3.5 million reads. Sequencing was performed with immunoSEQ multiplex PCR; in TCRdb, only in-frame clones are kept and a portion is missing. Here the sample spans hundreds of thousands of clones, 11% to 15% being singletons. Germline assignment: CDR1 MNHNY and CDR2 SVGAGI (reference sequence). This CDR3 contains 14 residues. V was pared by 6 bases and J by 1 base, with 10 bases between. The sequence was collected from a man aged 18 to 30 with type 1 diabetes. The chain employs TRBV6-6 and TRBJ1-5; D gene uncertain. Sequencing was performed on naive CD4+ T cells from blood. The CDR3 DNA reads TGTGCCAGCAGCCTAGACTGGAGCAATCAGCCCCAGCATTTT. Residues: CASSLDWSNQPQHF.